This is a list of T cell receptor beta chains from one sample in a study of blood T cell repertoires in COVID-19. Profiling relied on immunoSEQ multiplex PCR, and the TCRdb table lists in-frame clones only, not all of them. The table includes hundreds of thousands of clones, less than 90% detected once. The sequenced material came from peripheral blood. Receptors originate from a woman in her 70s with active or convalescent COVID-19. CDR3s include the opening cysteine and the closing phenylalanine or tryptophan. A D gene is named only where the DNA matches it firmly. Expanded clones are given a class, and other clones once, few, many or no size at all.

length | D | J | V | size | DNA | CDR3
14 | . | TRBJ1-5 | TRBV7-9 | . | TGTGCCAGCAGCTTAGCGGGAGGGAATCAGCCCCAGCATTTT | CASSLAGGNQPQHF
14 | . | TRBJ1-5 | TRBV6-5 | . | TGTGCCAGCAGATCATACAGGGAGGGTCAGCCCCAGCATTTT | CASRSYREGQPQHF
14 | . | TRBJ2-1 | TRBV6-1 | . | TGTGCCAGCAGTGAAATGCGGGGGCCCAATGAGCAGTTCTTC | CASSEMRGPNEQFF
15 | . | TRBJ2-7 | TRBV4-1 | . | TGCGCCAGCAGCCCCACCGGGACTTACGGCGGCGAGCAGTACTTC | CASSPTGTYGGEQYF
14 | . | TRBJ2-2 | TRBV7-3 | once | TGTGCCAGCAGTCGAGGGTGGCACACCGGGGAGCTGTTTTTT | CASSRGWHTGELFF
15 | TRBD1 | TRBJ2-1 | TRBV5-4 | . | TGTGCCAGCAGCTTTTCACAGGGGATGTACAATGAGCAGTTCTTC | CASSFSQGMYNEQFF
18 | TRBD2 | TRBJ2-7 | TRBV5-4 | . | TGTGCCAGCAGCTGGGGACTAGCGGGAGGAAGGGTATCCTACGAGCAGTACTTC | CASSWGLAGGRVSYEQYF
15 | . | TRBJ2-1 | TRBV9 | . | TGTGCCAGCAGCGAAAGGGGGATGTCCACGGATGAGCAGTTCTTC | CASSERGMSTDEQFF
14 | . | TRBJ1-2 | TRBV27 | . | TGTGCCAGCAGGTTGAACCGACAGTCCTATGGCTACACCTTC | CASRLNRQSYGYTF
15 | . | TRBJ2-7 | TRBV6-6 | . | TGTGCCAGCAGTTACATCCAGGGCCCCCTCTACGAGCAGTACTTC | CASSYIQGPLYEQYF
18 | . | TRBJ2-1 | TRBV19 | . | TGTGCCAGTAGTATAGATCCCCCGACTAGACCAGCGAACAATGAGCAGTTCTTC | CASSIDPPTRPANNEQFF
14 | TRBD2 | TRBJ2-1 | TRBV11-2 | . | TGTGCCAGCAGCTTAGATTTCGGGGGAGGGCAGCAGTTCTTC | CASSLDFGGGQQFF
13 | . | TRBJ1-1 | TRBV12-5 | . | TGTGCTAGTGGTTCTCAGGGGTCGGCTGAAGCTTTCTTT | CASGSQGSAEAFF
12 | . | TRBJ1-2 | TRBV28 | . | TGTGCCAGCAGTCCGGGAGCCTATGGCTACACCTTC | CASSPGAYGYTF
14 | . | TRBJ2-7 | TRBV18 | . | TGTGCCAGCTCATCCAACTGGGAGGCCTACGAGCAGTACTTC | CASSSNWEAYEQYF
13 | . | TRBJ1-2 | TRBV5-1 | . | TGCGCCAGCAGTCGCGGACAGACTGGGGGCTACACCTTC | CASSRGQTGGYTF
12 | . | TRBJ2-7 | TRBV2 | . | TGTGCCTGCCTGACTAGACCCTACGGGCAGTACTTC | CACLTRPYGQYF
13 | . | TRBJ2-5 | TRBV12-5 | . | TGTGCTAGTGGTTACAGGGGGGGAGAGACCCAGTACTTC | CASGYRGGETQYF
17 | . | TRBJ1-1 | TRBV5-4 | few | TGTGCCAGCAGCTTGGGAGGTCCCACTCACATGAACACTGAAGCTTTCTTT | CASSLGGPTHMNTEAFF
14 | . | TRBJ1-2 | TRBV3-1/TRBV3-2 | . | TGTGCCAGCAGCCGTCGGGTTGAAGAGGTTGGCTACACCTTC | CASSRRVEEVGYTF
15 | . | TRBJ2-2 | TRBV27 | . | TGTGCCAGCAGTAGGGGGACCACGATCACCGGGGAGCTGTTTTTT | CASSRGTTITGELFF
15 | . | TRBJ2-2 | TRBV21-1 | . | TGTGCCAGCAGGAGGGGGAGCGCGAACACCGGGGAGCTGTTTTTT | CASRRGSANTGELFF
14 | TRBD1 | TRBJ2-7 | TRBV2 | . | TGTGCCAGCAGGCGGACAGGCCCTACCTACGAGCAGTACTTC | CASRRTGPTYEQYF
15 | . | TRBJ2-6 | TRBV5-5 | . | TGTGCCAGCAGCCCCCCCCGCTCTGGGGCCAACGTCCTGACTTTC | CASSPPRSGANVLTF
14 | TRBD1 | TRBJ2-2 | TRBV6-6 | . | TGTGCCAGCAGTCAACAGGGGGCCATCGGGGAGCTGTTTTTT | CASSQQGAIGELFF
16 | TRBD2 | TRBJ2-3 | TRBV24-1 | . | TGTGCCACCAGTGATTCACTAGCGGGAAAGGGGGGTACGCAGTATTTT | CATSDSLAGKGGTQYF
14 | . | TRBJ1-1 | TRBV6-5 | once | TGTGCCAGCATCCCCCGTTTTCCGGAGGCTGAAGCTTTCTTT | CASIPRFPEAEAFF
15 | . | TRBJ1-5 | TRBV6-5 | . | TGTGCCAGCAGTTCTCGGACGGGGAGCAATCAGCCCCAGCATTTT | CASSSRTGSNQPQHF
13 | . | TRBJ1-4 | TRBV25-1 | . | TGTGCCAGCAGTGATGCAGGGCGAGAAAAACTGTTTTTT | CASSDAGREKLFF
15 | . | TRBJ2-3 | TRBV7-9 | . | TGTGCCAGCAGCTTAGGAGAGCTGGGCACAGATGCGCAGTATTTT | CASSLGELGTDAQYF
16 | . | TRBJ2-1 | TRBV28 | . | TGTGCCAGCAGTTTTCTACGAGGGCCGGGTTACAATGAGCAGTTCTTC | CASSFLRGPGYNEQFF
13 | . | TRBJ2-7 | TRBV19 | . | TGTGCCAGTAGTAGAACAGTGTTCCTGGAGCAGTACTTC | CASSRTVFLEQYF
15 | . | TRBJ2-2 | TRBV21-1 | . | TGTGCCAGCAGCACCCTCGCCCCGGGGGTCGGGGAGCTGTTTTTT | CASSTLAPGVGELFF
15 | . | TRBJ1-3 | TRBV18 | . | TGTGCCAGCTCACCGGAACAGGCTAGGGGAAACACCATATATTTT | CASSPEQARGNTIYF
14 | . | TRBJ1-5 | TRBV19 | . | TGTGCCAGTAGTATGTCAGATACCAATCAGCCCCAGCATTTT | CASSMSDTNQPQHF
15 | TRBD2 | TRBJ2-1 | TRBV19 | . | TGTGCCAGTAGTATTTGGCTAGCGGCCTACAATGAGCAGTTCTTC | CASSIWLAAYNEQFF
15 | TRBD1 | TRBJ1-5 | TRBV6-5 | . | TGTGCCAGCAGTAGGACAGGGGCGTCCAATCAGCCCCAGCATTTT | CASSRTGASNQPQHF
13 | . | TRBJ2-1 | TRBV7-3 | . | TGTGCCAGCAGCCCACACGGGGGTCCTGAGCAGTTCTTC | CASSPHGGPEQFF
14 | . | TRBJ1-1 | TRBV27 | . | TGTGCCAGCAGTGCCCGTCCCGGGGGAGGTGAAGCTTTCTTT | CASSARPGGGEAFF
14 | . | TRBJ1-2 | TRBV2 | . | TGTGCCAGCGGGATAGGTCGGCACTCGGGGGGCTACACCTTC | CASGIGRHSGGYTF
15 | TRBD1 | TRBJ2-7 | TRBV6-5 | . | TGTGCCAGCACCACCCGGACAGGGCCCTCCTACGAGCAGTACTTC | CASTTRTGPSYEQYF
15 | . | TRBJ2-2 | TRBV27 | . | TGTGCCAGCAGTTTAAAGCTAGATGGCACCGGGGAGCTGTTTTTT | CASSLKLDGTGELFF
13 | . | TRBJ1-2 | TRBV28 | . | TGTGCCAGTCAGCTGGGGGGGGCCTATGGCTACACCTTC | CASQLGGAYGYTF
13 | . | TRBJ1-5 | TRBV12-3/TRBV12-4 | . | TGTGCCAGCAGTTTAATCCACAATCAGCCCCAGCATTTT | CASSLIHNQPQHF
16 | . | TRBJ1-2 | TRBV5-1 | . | TGCGCCAGCAGCCGCGATACGACAATCCGAGACTATGGCTACACCTTC | CASSRDTTIRDYGYTF
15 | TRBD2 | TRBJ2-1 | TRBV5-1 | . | TGCGCCAGCAGCTTTCAGGGACTAGTCGAGAATGAGCAGTTCTTC | CASSFQGLVENEQFF
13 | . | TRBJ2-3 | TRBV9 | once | TGTGCCAGCAGCTCCCTGACTTCAGATACGCAGTATTTT | CASSSLTSDTQYF
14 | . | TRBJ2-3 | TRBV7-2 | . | TGTGCCAGCAGCTCCTCCGGGGGGCAAGATACGCAGTATTTT | CASSSSGGQDTQYF
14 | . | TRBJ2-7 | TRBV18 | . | TGTGCCAGCTCACCCTTAACGAGCTCCTACGAGCAGTACTTC | CASSPLTSSYEQYF
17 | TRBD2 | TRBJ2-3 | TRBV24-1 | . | TGTGCCACCAGTGACCCTTTTGCGGGAGACTCCACAGATACGCAGTATTTT | CATSDPFAGDSTDTQYF
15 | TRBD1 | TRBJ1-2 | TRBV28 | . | TGTGCCAGCAGTCTTCCGGGACAGGACTCTCAAGGCTACACCTTC | CASSLPGQDSQGYTF